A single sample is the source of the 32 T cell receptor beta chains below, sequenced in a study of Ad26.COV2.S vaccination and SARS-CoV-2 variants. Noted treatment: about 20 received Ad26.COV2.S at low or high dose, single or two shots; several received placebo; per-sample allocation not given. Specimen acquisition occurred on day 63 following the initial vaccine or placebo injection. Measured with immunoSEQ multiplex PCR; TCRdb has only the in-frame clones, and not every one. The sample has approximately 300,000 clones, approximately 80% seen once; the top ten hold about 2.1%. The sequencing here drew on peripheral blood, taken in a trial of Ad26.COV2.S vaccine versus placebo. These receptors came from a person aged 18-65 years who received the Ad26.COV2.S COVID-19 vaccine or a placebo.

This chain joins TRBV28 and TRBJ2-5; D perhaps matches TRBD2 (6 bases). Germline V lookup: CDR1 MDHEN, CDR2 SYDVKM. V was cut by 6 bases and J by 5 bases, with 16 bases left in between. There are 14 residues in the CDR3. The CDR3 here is CASSLLIGRETQYF. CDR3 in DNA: TGTGCCAGCAGCCTTCTCATTGGGAGGGAGACCCAGTACTTC.

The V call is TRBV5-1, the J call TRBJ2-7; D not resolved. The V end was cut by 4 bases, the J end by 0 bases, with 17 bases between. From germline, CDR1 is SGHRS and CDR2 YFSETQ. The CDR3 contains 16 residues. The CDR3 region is CASSPPDGFHSYEQYF. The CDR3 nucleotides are TGCGCCAGCAGCCCCCCCGACGGATTCCACTCCTACGAGCAGTACTTC.

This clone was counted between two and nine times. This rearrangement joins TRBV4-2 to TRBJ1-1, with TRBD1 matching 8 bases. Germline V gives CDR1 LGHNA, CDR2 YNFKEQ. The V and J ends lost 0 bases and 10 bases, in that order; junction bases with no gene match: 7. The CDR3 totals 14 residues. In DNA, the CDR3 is TGTGCCAGCAGCCAAGATCGCACAGGGGGACGAGCTTTCTTT. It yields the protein CASSQDRTGGRAFF.

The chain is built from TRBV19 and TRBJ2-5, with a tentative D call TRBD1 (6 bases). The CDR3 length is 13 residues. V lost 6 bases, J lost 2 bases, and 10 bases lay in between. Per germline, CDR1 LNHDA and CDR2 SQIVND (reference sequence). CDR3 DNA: TGTGCCAGTAGCCAGACAGGACAAGAGACCCAGTACTTC. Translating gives CASSQTGQETQYF.

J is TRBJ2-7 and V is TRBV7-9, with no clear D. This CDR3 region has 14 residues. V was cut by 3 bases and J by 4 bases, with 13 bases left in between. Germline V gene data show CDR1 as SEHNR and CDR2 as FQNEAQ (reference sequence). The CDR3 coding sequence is TGTGCCAGCAGCTTTGCATGGGCGGCATACGAGCAGTACTTC. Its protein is CASSFAWAAYEQYF.

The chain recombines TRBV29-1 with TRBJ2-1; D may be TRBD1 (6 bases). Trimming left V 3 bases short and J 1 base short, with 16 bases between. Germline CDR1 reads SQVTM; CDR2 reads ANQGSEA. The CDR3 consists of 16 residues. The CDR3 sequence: CSVEVGRGESYNEQFF. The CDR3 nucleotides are TGCAGCGTTGAGGTGGGCAGGGGCGAATCCTACAATGAGCAGTTCTTC.

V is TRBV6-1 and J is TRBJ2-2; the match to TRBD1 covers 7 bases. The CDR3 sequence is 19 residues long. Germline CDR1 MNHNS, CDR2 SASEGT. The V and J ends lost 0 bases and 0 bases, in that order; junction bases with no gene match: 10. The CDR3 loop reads CASSEAAGGIFANTGELFF. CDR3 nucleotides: TGTGCCAGCAGTGAAGCGGCAGGGGGTATTTTCGCGAACACCGGGGAGCTGTTTTTT.

The CDR3 protein is CASSTPGGPTGELFF. The CDR3 coding sequence is TGTGCCAGCAGCACCCCAGGGGGCCCCACCGGGGAGCTGTTTTTT. The chain combines TRBV7-9 with TRBJ2-2, with 8 bases aligning to TRBD1. Losses at the gene ends were 5 bases for V and 4 bases for J; bases not matched to a gene: 6. Germline CDR1 reads SEHNR; CDR2 reads FQNEAQ (reference sequence). The CDR3 totals 15 residues.

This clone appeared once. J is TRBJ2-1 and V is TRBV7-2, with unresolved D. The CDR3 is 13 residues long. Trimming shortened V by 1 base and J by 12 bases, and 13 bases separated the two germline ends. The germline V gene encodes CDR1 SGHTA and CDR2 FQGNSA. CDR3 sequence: CASSLGPAYGQFF. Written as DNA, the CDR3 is TGTGCCAGCAGCTTAGGACCCGCTTATGGGCAGTTCTTC. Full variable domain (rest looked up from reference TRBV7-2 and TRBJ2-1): GAGVSQSPSNKVTEKGKDVELRCDPISGHTALYWYRQSLGQGLEFLIYFQGNSAPDKSGLPSDRFSAERTGGSVSTLTIQRTQQEDSAVYLCASSLGPAYGQFFGPGTRLTVL.

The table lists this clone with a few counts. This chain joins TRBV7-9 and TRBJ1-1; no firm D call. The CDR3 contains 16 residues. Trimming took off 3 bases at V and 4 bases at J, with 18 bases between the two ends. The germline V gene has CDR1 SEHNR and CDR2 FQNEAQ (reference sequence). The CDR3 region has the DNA TGTGCCAGCAGCTTTAAGAAGGGAACAGCTTCCACTGAAGCTTTCTTT. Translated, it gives CASSFKKGTASTEAFF.

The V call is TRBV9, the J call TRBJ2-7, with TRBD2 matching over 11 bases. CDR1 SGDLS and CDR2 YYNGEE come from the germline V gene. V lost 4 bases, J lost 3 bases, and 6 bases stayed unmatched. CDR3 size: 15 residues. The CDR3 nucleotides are TGTGCCAGCAGCCCCGGACTAGCGGGTATCTACGAGCAGTACTTC. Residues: CASSPGLAGIYEQYF. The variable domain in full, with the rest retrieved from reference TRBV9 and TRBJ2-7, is DSGVTQTPKHLITATGQRVTLRCSPRSGDLSVYWYQQSLDQGLQFLIQYYNGEERAKGNILERFSAQQFPDLHSELNLSSLELGDSALYFCASSPGLAGIYEQYFGPGTRLTVT.

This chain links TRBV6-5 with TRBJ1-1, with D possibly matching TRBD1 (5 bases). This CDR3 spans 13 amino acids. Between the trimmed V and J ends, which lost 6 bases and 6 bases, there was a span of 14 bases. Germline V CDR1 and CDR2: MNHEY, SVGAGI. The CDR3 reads CASSLGTFAEAFF. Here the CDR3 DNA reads TGTGCCAGCAGCCTCGGGACTTTCGCTGAAGCTTTCTTT.

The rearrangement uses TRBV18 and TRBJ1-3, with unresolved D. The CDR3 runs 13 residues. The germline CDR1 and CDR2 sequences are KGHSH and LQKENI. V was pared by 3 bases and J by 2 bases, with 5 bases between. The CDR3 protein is CASSPDPGNTIYF. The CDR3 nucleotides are TGTGCCAGCTCACCGGACCCTGGAAACACCATATATTTT.

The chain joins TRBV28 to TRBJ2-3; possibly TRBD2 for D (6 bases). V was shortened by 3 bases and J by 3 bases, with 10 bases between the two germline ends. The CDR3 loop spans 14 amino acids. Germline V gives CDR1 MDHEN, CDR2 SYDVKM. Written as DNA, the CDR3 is TGTGCCAGCAGTTTTTCTGGGGGGACAGATACGCAGTATTTT. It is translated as CASSFSGGTDTQYF. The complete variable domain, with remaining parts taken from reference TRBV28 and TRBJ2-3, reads DVKVTQSSRYLVKRTGEKVFLECVQDMDHENMFWYRQDPGLGLRLIYFSYDVKMKEKGDIPEGYSVSREKKERFSLILESASTNQTSMYLCASSFSGGTDTQYFGPGTRLTVL.

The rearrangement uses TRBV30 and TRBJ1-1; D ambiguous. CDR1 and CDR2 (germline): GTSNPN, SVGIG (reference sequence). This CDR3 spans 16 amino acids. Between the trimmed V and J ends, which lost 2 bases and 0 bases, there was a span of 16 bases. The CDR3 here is CAWSSRRRGMNTEAFF. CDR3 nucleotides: TGTGCCTGGAGTTCCCGGAGACGAGGGATGAACACTGAAGCTTTCTTT.

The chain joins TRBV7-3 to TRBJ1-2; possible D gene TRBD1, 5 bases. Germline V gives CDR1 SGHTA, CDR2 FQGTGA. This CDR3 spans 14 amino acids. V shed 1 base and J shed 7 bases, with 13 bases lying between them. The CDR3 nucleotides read TGTGCCAGCAGCTTAAACTGGGACTCTCTTGGCTACACCTTC. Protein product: CASSLNWDSLGYTF. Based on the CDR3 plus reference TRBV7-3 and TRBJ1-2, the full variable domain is GAGVSQTPSNKVTEKGKYVELRCDPISGHTALYWYRQSLGQGPEFLIYFQGTGAADDSGLPNDRFFAVRPEGSVSTLKIQRTERGDSAVYLCASSLNWDSLGYTFGSGTRLTVV.

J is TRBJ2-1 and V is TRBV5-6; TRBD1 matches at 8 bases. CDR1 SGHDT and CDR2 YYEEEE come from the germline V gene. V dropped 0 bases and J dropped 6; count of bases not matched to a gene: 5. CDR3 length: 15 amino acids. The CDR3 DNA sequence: TGTGCCAGCAGCTTGGGGCAGGGGGCGATCAATGAGCAGTTCTTC. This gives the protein CASSLGQGAINEQFF.

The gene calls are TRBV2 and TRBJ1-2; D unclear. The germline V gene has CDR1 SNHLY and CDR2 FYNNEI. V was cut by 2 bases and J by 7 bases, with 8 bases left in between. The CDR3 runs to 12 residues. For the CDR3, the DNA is TGTGCCAGCAGTGAATGGGCGGTTGGCTACACCTTC. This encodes CASSEWAVGYTF.

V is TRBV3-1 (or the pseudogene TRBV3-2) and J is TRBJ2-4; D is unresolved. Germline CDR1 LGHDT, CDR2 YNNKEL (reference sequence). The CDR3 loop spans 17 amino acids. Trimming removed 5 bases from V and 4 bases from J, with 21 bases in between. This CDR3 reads CASSKSPSRSVKNIQYF. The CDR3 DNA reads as TGTGCCAGCAGCAAAAGCCCGAGTCGATCGGTAAAAAACATTCAGTACTTC.

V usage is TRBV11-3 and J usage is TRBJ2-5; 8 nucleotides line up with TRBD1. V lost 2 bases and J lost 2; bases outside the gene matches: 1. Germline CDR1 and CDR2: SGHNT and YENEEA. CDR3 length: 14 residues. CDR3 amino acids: CASSLRQGQETQYF. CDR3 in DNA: TGTGCCAGCAGCTTACGACAGGGGCAAGAGACCCAGTACTTC.

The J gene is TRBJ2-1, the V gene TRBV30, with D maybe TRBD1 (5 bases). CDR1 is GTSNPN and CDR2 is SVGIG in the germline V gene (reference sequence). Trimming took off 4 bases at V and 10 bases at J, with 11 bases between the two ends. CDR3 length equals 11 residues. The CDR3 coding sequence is TGTGCCTGGACAGGGATGAGGGAGCAGTTCTTC. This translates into CAWTGMREQFF.

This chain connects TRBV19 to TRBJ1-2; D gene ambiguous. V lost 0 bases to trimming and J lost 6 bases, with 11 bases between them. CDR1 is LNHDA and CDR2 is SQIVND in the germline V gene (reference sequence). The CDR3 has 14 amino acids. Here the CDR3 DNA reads TGTGCCAGTAGTATAGACGAGACACTGGATGGCTACACCTTC. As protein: CASSIDETLDGYTF.

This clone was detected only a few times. The CDR3 nucleotides read TGTGCCAGCAGCTGGGGGCAAACGGACGGGAACTATGGCTACACCTTC. Protein: CASSWGQTDGNYGYTF. The chain links TRBV5-4 to TRBJ1-2, with a possible D match to TRBD1 (6 bases). This CDR3 comprises 16 residues. The germline V and J ends were trimmed by 3 bases and 2 bases, with 17 bases remaining between them. Germline V gene sequence: CDR1 SGHNT, CDR2 YYREEE (reference sequence).

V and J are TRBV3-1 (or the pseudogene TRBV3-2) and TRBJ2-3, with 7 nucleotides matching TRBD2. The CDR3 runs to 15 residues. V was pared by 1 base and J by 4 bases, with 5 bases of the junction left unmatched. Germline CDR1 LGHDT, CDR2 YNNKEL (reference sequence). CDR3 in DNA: TGTGCCAGCAGCCAAGCTCTTGGGGGGGCAGATACGCAGTATTTT. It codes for CASSQALGGADTQYF.

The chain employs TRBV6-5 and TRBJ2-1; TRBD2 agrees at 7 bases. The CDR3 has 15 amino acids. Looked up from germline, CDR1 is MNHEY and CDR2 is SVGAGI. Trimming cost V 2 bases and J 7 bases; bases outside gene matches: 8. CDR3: CASSYKGGGENEQFF. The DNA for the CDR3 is TGTGCCAGCAGTTACAAGGGTGGGGGGGAGAATGAGCAGTTCTTC.

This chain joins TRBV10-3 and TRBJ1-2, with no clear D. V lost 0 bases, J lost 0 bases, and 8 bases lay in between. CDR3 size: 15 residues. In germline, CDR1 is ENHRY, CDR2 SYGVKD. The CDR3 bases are TGTGCCATCAGTGAGTCGCTCCAAGCTAACTATGGCTACACCTTC. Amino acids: CAISESLQANYGYTF.

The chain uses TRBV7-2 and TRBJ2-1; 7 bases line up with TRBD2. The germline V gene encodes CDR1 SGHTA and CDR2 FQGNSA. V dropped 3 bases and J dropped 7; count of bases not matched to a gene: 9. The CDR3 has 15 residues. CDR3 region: CASSLRGIGGNEQFF. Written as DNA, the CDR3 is TGTGCCAGCAGCTTGCGGGGGATCGGAGGGAATGAGCAGTTCTTC.

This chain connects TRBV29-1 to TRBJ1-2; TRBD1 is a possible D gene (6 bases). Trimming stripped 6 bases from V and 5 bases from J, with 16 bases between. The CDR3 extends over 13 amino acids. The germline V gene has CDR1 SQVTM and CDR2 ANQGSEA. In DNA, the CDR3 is TGCAGCGTCAAGGGGGGGGATAAGTATGGCTACACCTTC. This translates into CSVKGGDKYGYTF.

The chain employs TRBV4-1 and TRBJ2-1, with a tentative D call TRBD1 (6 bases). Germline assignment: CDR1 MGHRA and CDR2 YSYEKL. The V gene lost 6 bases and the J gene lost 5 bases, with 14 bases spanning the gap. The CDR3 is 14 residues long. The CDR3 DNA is TGCGCCAGCAGACCTACAGGGTCCAACAATGAGCAGTTCTTC. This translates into CASRPTGSNNEQFF.

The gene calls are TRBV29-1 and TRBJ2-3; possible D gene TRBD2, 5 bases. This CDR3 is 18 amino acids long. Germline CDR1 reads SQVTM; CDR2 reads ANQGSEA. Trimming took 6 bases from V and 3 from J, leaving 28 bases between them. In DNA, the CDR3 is TGCAGCGTGCCCACGTCCAGCCGGACTCAAGTGTGGACAGATACGCAGTATTTT. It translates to CSVPTSSRTQVWTDTQYF.

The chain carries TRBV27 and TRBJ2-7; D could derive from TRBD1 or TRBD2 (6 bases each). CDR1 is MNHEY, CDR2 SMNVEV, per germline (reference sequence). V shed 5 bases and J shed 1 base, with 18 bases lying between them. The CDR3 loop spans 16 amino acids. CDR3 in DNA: TGTGCCAGCAGTCGACGCCACACAGGGAGGTCCTACGAGCAGTACTTC. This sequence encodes CASSRRHTGRSYEQYF.

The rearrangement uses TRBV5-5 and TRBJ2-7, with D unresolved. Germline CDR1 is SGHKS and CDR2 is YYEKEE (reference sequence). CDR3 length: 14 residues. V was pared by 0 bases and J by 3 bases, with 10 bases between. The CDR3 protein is CASSLVGQSYEQYF. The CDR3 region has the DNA TGTGCCAGCAGCTTGGTAGGCCAGAGCTACGAGCAGTACTTC.